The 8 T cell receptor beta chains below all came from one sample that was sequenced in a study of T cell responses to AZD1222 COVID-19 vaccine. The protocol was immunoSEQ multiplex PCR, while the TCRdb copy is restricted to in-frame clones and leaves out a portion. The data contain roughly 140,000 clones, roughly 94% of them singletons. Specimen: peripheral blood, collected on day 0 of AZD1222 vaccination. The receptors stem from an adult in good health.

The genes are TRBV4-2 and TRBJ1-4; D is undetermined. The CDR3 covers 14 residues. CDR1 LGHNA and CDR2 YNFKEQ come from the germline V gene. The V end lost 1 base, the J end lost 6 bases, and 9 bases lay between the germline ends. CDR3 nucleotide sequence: TGTGCCAGCAGCCAAGCTTGGGGAGATGAAAAACTGTTTTTT. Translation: CASSQAWGDEKLFF.

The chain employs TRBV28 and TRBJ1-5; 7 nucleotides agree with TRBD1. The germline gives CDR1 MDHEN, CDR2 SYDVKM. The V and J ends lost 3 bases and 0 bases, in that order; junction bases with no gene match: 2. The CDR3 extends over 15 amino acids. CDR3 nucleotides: TGTGCCAGCAGTTTCAGGGGGGCTAGCAATCAGCCCCAGCATTTT. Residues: CASSFRGASNQPQHF.

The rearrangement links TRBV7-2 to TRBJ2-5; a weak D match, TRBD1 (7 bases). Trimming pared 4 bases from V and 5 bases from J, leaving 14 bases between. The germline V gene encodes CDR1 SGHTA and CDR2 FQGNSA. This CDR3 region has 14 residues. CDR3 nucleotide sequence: TGTGCCAGCAGCTACCAGGGGGGCTGGGAGACCCAGTACTTC. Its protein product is CASSYQGGWETQYF.

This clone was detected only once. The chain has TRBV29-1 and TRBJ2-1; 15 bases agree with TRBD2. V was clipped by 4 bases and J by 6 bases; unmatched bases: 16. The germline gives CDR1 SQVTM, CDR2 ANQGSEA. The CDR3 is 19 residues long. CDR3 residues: CSVVLGTSGRTGRGNEQFF. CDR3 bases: TGCAGCGTTGTCCTAGGGACTAGCGGGAGGACTGGCAGGGGCAATGAGCAGTTCTTC.

DNA for the CDR3: TGTGCCTGGAGTGTACCAGGACTAGCAGACGAGACCCAGTACTTC. Protein product: CAWSVPGLADETQYF. The chain has TRBV30 and TRBJ2-5; 8 bases are shared with TRBD2. V trimming: 0 bases; J trimming: 5 bases; junction bases outside the gene matches: 8. Germline CDR1 reads GTSNPN; CDR2 reads SVGIG (reference sequence). The CDR3 covers 15 residues.

CDR3 loop: CASSPKQGNSSYEQYV. The CDR3, as DNA: TGTGCCAGCAGCCCCAAGCAGGGGAATAGCTCCTACGAGCAGTACGTC. V usage is TRBV21-1 and J usage is TRBJ2-7; the table's TRBD1 call for D was not verified on the DNA. TRBV21-1 is annotated as a pseudogene. The CDR3 is 16 residues long.

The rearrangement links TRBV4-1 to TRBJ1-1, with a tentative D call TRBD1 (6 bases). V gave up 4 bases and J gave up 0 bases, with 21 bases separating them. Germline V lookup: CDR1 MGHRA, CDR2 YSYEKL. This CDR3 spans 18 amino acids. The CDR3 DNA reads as TGCGCCAGCAGCCCCGACCCGAACGTCCAGGGGATGAACACTGAAGCTTTCTTT. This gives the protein CASSPDPNVQGMNTEAFF.

As DNA, the CDR3 is TGTGCCAGCAGTCGACCTGGAGCAGATACGCAGTATTTT. It specifies CASSRPGADTQYF. This sequence joins TRBV3-1 (or the pseudogene TRBV3-2) and TRBJ2-3; D is unclear. In germline, CDR1 is LGHDT, CDR2 YNNKEL (reference sequence). The CDR3 runs 13 residues. V gave up 6 bases and J gave up 4 bases, with 11 bases separating them.